Sequencing of this TCR beta chain was carried out in a study of CD8+CD57+ T cells in acquired aplastic anemia. Selection for sequencing was limited to patients who had shown CD8+CD57+ cell expansion by flow cytometry. No therapy was given to patients before blood sampling. CDR3 and TCR beta VDJ profiling relied on genomic DNA as the template. TCRdb ran MiXCR on the reads and lists one entry per CDR3 protein. In the table there are about 120,000 distinct CDR3 sequences, 30% to 45% of which are singletons. Study-wide findings and caveats: Patients and controls were found to share 25 to 30 CD8+ CDR3 sequences.

Trimming removed 9 bases from V and 6 bases from J; junction bases left unmatched: 16. This CDR3 is 15 amino acids long. CDR1 is LNHDA, CDR2 SQIVND, per germline (reference sequence). Of note for this clonotype: Its antigen is still unknown. This may arise from a read error, as a much more abundant clone is one base away.

This clonotype originated in a human donor with aplastic anemia. The sequenced sample was sorted CD4+, CD8+, or CD8+CD57+ T cells (not recorded which) from PBMCs. The chain recombines TRBV19 with TRBJ2-5; 7 bases fit TRBD1. CDR3 amino acids: CASRTDPGQSQTQYF. CDR3 in DNA: TGTGCCAGCAGAACGGACCCGGGACAGAGCCAGACCCAGTACTTC.